The T cell receptor (beta chain) under discussion was sequenced for a study of early T cells in non-severe SARS-CoV-2 infection listed by TCRdb under 2021. For context, the study as a whole: Because TCR sequencing was done on bulk RNA from unsorted whole blood, the alpha and beta chains could not be paired. Results and caveats for the whole study, not just this receptor: Matching against VDJdb was skewed toward anti-spike CD8 responses, likely underestimated virus-specific expansions, and missed private and CD4 specificities.

A case-control design nested within a healthcare worker cohort in London, UK, was used, with weekly nasopharyngeal swab PCR tests and blood sampling performed. Healthcare workers were recruited during the week of the UK lockdown, between 23 and 31 March 2020, and followed weekly for up to roughly 15 weeks. The CDR3 goes from the cysteine to the phenylalanine over 13 residues. The retained sequence is limited to the CDR3, 39 bases, with the frame set at the first base. Clipping removes 7 bases from V and 8 bases from J, with 12 as the unmatched junction base count. The germline V gene yields SQVTM for CDR1 and ANQGSEA for CDR2. The library was obtained by 5' RACE. Reads for this sample came from a NextSeq 500. In the TCR library protocol, unique molecular identifiers were attached to individual cDNA molecules to correct for PCR bias and sequencing error. Both TCR alpha and beta chains were sequenced, and tight co-correlation was observed between alpha and beta sequence abundances in each sample. As for how the authors treated the data: Decombinator V4 was used to annotate TCR sequences for V gene, J gene and CDR3. Expanded TCRs were defined as changing significantly between any two time points under a Poisson model with p below 0.0001. TCR abundances were normalised to the total number of TCRs sequenced per sample and were expressed as counts per million. TRAV1-2 paired with TRAJ12, TRAJ20 or TRAJ33 defined MAIT TCRs, while TRAV10 paired with TRAJ18 defined iNKT TCRs. A search of VDJdb, accessed on 1 November 2021, was run for TCRs annotated to CMV, EBV and SARS-CoV-2, with TCRs annotated for multiple antigens excluded. TCRdb handled the public reads itself, with Q25 trimming in fastp and clone calling in MiXCR, and kept productive beta chains. One record per CDR3 amino acid sequence lists the most common genes and DNA. The authors' filters were not applied to this entry. A total of roughly 80,000 distinct CDR3 sequences appear in this sample, more than 5% of them only once. The biggest ten clones account for 7.8% of the sample.

Comment on this clonotype: No antigen is known for it. The record has no base qualities; no much larger clone is one base away.

The sample comprised whole blood. The V and J segments used are TRBV29-1 and TRBJ1-2; TRBD1 lines up with 8 middle nucleotides. The receptor comes from an adult who was a healthcare worker with PCR-confirmed SARS-CoV-2 infection or an uninfected control (not recorded which). The DNA sequence reads TGCAGCGCTTCAGGGGGCATGACGGGCGGCTACACCTTC. It codes for CSASGGMTGGYTF.